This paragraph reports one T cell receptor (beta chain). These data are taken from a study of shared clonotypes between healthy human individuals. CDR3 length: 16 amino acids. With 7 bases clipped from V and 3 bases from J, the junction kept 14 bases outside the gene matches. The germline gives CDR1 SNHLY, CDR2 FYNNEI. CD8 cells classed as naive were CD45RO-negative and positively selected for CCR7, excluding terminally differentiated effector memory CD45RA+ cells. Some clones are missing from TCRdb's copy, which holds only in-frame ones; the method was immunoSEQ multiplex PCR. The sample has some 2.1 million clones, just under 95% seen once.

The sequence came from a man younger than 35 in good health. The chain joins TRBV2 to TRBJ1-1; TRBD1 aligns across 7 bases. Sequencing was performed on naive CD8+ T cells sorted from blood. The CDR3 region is CASTTQPTGVYTEAFF. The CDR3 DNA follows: TGTGCCAGCACCACTCAACCTACAGGGGTATACACTGAAGCTTTCTTT. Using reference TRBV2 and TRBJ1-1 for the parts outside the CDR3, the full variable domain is EPEVTQTPSHQVTQMGQEVILRCVPISNHLYFYWYRQILGQKVEFLVSFYNNEISEKSEIFDDQFSVERPDGSNFTLKIRSTKLEDSAMYFCASTTQPTGVYTEAFFGQGTRLTVV.